This T cell receptor beta chain was sequenced during a study of blood T cell repertoires in COVID-19. For the study at large: Acute and convalescent COVID-19 samples came from the United States, Italy and Spain. In each case, the material was cDNA or gDNA derived from T cells, B-cell-depleted T cells, or PBMCs.

In the original processing: From reference gene primer amplification, estimates of nucleated cell counts were derived. Repertoires were generated with immunoSEQ multiplex PCR, while TCRdb's copy carries only in-frame clones and drops some. The D gene and trimming were derived from the DNA, and the V and J assignments and clone size from that table. The data show fewer than 250,000 clones, around four fifths seen once. Germline V lookup: CDR1 SEHNR, CDR2 FQNEAQ (reference sequence). This CDR3 spans 12 amino acids. Trimming removed 4 bases at V and 3 bases at J, with 6 bases between. The sequencing sample was made of peripheral blood. The chain links TRBV7-9 to TRBJ1-1; no firm D call. The TCR was taken from a man younger than 40 with active or convalescent COVID-19. The CDR3 loop reads CASSSVDTEAFF. In DNA form, the CDR3 reads TGTGCCAGCAGCTCGGTTGACACTGAAGCTTTCTTT.